The 5 T cell receptor beta chains below all came from one sample that was sequenced in a study of T cell clones after liver transplantation. TCRdb keeps only in-frame clones here, not all; method: immunoSEQ multiplex PCR. Of about 99,000 clones in the sample, 80% to 85% were seen once. The sequencing used CD4+ T cells from blood, collected before liver transplant. These TCRs come from a human donor who received a liver transplant.

This chain uses TRBV6-1 with TRBJ2-7; 8 positions match TRBD2. The V and J ends lost 2 bases and 5 bases, in that order; junction bases with no gene match: 2. Germline loops: CDR1 MNHNS, CDR2 SASEGT. The CDR3 is made up of 13 amino acids. The CDR3 coding sequence is TGTGCCAGCAGTGAAACGGGGGGGGACGAGCAGTACTTC. Translating gives CASSETGGDEQYF.

The rearrangement joins TRBV6-1 to TRBJ2-5, with 8 bases aligning to TRBD1. The CDR3 extends over 14 amino acids. Germline-derived CDR1 and CDR2 are MNHNS and SASEGT. V gave up 3 bases and J gave up 5 bases; unmatched junction bases: 5. CDR3 residues: CASSDRGRQETQYF. The DNA of the CDR3 is TGTGCCAGCAGTGACAGGGGGCGACAGGAGACCCAGTACTTC.

V is TRBV5-1 and J is TRBJ2-7, with TRBD2 matching over 11 bases. CDR1 and CDR2 from the germline V gene are SGHRS and YFSETQ. CDR3 size: 16 residues. V shed 4 bases, J shed 5 bases, and the junction held 11 bases outside the gene matches. CDR3 in amino acids: CASSPLKTGLADEQYF. In nucleotides, the CDR3 is TGCGCCAGCAGCCCCCTTAAGACGGGACTAGCGGACGAGCAGTACTTC.

V gene TRBV7-2 combines with J gene TRBJ2-7, with a possible D match to TRBD1 (6 bases). Trimming left V 2 bases short and J 4 bases short, with 18 bases between. This CDR3 is 16 amino acids long. Germline-derived CDR1 and CDR2 are SGHTA and FQGNSA. CDR3 amino acids: CASSLRGRQVWYEQYF. The CDR3 nucleotides are TGTGCCAGCAGCTTACGGGGAAGACAGGTTTGGTACGAGCAGTACTTC.

The V gene is TRBV7-3, the J gene TRBJ2-2; possible D gene TRBD2, 6 bases. CDR3 length: 16 amino acids. Germline V gives CDR1 SGHTA, CDR2 FQGTGA. Trimming took 3 bases from V and 4 from J, leaving 15 bases between them. The CDR3 nucleotides read TGTGCCAGCAGCTTCCCCGGGAGTACGGGCACCGGGGAGCTGTTTTTT. Its translation is CASSFPGSTGTGELFF.